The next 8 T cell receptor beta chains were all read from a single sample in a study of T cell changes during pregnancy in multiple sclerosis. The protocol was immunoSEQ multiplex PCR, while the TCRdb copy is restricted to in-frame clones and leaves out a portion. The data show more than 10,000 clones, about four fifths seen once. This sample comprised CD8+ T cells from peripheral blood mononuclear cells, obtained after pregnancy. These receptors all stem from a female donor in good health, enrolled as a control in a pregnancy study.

CDR3 DNA sequence: TGTGCCAGCAGCTCGAGTTGGGAGACCCAGTACTTC. This gives the protein CASSSSWETQYF. J is TRBJ2-5 and V is TRBV13; D is unresolved. The CDR3 loop spans 12 amino acids. Germline CDR1 reads PRHDT; CDR2 reads FYEKMQ (reference sequence). V gave up 4 bases and J gave up 5 bases, with 8 bases separating them.

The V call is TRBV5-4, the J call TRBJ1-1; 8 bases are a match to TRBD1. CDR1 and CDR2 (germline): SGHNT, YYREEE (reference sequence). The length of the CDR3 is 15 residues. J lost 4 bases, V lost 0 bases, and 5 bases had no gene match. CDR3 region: CASSLGGQGITEAFF. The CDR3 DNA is TGTGCCAGCAGCTTGGGCGGACAGGGTATCACTGAAGCTTTCTTT.

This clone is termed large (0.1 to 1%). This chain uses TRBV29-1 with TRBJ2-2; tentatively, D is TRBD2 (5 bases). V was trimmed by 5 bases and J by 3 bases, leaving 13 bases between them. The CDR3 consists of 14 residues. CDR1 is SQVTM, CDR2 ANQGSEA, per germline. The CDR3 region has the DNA TGCAGCGTTCGAGGCGGGTCAGACACCGGGGAGCTGTTTTTT. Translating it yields CSVRGGSDTGELFF.

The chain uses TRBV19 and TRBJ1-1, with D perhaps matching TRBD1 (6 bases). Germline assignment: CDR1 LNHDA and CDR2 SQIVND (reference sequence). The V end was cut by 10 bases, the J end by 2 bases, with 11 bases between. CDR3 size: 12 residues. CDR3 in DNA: TGTGCCACCAGAGGGGGTAACACTGAAGCTTTCTTT. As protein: CATRGGNTEAFF.

The CDR3 protein is CASSAFAGLVGDTQYF. DNA for the CDR3: TGTGCCAGCAGCGCTTTCGCAGGGTTGGTTGGAGATACGCAGTATTTT. The J gene is TRBJ2-3, the V gene TRBV9, with D perhaps matching TRBD1 (5 bases). The CDR3 is made up of 16 amino acids. The V end was cut by 3 bases, the J end by 5 bases, with 19 bases between. Germline V CDR1 and CDR2: SGDLS, YYNGEE.

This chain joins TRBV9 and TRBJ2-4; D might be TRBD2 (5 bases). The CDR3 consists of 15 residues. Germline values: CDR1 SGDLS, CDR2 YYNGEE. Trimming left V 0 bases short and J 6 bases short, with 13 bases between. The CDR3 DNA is TGTGCCAGCAGCGTAGGAAGTGGACGGGGAAACATTCAGTACTTC. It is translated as CASSVGSGRGNIQYF.

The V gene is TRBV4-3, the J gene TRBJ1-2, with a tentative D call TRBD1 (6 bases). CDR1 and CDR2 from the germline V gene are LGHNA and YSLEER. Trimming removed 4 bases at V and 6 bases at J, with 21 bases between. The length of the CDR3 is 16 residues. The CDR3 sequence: CASSLRTAGDIDGYTF. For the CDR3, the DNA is TGCGCCAGCAGCCTCCGTACGGCGGGGGACATTGATGGCTACACCTTC.

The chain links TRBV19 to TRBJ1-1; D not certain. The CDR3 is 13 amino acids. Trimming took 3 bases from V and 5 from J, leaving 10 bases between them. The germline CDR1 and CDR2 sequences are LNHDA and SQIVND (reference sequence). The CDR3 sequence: CASSIGVGTEAFF. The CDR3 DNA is TGTGCCAGTAGTATCGGGGTGGGGACTGAAGCTTTCTTT.